This T cell receptor beta chain is from a study of blood T cell repertoires in COVID-19. As for the study in general: Donors of Cohort 3 who recovered were those that had two negative PCRs, clearance, or symptom resolution. Samples of COVID-19 (acute and convalescent) were obtained from the United States, Italy and Spain.

Profiled with immunoSEQ multiplex PCR; TCRdb holds only in-frame clones, not every one. The sample contains around 200,000 clones, 86% of which appear only once. This sequence originates from a woman in her fifties or sixties in a cohort exposed to, infected with or recovered from COVID-19 (not recorded which). The specimen sequenced was PBMCs or T cells enriched from blood (not recorded which).

The CDR3 is CASTDFNYGYTF. DNA for the CDR3: TGTGCCAGCACCGACTTTAACTATGGCTACACCTTC. The gene calls are TRBV6-6 and TRBJ1-2; D gene uncertain. Germline CDR1 and CDR2: MNHNY and SVGAGI (reference sequence). The CDR3 covers 12 residues. V dropped 7 bases and J dropped 1 base, with 7 bases sitting between them.